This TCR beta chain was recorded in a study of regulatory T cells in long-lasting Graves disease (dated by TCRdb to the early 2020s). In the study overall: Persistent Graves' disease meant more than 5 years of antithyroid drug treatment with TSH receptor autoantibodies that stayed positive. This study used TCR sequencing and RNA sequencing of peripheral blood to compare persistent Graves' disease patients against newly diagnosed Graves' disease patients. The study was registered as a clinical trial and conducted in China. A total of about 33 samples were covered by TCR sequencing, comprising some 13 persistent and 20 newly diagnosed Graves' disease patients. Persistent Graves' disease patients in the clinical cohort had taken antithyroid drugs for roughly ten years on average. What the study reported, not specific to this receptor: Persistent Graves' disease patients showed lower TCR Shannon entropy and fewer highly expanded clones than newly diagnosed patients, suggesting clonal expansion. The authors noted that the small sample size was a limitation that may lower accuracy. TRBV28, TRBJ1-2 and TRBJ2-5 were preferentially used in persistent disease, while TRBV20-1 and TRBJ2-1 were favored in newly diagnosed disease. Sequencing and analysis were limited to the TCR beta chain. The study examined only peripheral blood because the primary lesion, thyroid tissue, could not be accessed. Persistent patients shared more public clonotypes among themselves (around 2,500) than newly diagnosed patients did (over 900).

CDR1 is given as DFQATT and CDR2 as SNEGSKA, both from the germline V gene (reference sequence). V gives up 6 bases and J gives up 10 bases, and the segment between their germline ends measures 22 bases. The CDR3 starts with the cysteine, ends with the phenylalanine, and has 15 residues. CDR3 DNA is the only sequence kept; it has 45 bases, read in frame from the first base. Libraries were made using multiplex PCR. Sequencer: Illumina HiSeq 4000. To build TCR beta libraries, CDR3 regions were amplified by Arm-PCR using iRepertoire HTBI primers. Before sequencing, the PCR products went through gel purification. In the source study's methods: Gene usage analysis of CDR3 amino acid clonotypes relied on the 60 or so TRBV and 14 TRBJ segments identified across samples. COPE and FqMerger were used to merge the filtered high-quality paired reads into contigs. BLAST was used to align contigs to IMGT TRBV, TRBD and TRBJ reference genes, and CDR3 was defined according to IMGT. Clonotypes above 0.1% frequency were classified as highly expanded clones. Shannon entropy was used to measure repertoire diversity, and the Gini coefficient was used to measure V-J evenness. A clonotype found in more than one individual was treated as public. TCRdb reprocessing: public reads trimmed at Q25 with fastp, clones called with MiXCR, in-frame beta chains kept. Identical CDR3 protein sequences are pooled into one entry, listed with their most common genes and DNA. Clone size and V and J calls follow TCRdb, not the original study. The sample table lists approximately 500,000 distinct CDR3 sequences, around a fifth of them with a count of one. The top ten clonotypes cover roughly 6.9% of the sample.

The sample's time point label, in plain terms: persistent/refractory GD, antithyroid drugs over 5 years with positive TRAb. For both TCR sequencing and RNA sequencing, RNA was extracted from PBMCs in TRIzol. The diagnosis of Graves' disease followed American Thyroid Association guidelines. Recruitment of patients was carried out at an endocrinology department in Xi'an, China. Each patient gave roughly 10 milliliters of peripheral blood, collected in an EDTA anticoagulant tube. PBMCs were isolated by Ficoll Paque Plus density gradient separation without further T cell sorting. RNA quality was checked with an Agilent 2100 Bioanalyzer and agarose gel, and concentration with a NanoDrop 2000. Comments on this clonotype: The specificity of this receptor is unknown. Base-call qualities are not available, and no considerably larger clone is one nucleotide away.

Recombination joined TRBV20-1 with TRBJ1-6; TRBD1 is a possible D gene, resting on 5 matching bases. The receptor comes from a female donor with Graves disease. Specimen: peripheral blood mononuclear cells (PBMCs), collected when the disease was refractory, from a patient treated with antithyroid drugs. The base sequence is TGCAGTGCCCCTAGGGCCGGGCAGGGTGAATCACCCCTCCACTTT. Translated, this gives CSAPRAGQGESPLHF.